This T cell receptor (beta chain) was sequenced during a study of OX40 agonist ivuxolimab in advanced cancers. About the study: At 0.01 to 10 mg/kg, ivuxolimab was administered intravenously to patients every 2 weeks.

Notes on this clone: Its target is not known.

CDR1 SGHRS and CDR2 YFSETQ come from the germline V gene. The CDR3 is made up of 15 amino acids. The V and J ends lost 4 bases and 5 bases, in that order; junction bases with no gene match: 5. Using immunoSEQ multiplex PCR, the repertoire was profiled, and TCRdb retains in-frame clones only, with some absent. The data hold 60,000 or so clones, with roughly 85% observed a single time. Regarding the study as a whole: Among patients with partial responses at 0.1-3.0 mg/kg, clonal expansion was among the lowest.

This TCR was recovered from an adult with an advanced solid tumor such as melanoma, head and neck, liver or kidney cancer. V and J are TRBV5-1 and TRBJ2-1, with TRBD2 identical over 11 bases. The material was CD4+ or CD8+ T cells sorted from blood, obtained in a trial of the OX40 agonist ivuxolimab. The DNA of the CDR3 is TGCGCCAGCAGCCAGACGGGACTAGCGGACAATGAGCAGTTCTTC. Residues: CASSQTGLADNEQFF. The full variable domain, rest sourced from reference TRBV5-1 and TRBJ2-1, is KAGVTQTPRYLIKTRGQQVTLSCSPISGHRSVSWYQQTPGQGLQFLFEYFSETQRNKGNFPGRFSGRQFSNSRSEMNVSTLELGDSALYLCASSQTGLADNEQFFGPGTRLTVL.